This T cell receptor (beta chain) was profiled in a study of T cell responses to AZD1222 COVID-19 vaccine. Profiled with immunoSEQ multiplex PCR; TCRdb holds only in-frame clones, not every one. The repertoire holds some 72,000 clones, with 92% as singletons. J lost 4 bases, V lost 8 bases, and 7 bases had no gene match. The CDR3 is 13 residues long. Germline CDR1 and CDR2: SNHLY and FYNNEI. Of note for this clone: The antigen is not known.

Notes on the study in general: Baseline seropositivity occurred in only 5 to 7 AZD1222 recipients. Females made up more of the donors, who were largely white British, and clonal diversity may have come out too low. Vaccine-associated CD4 TCRs ranged over spike, dominating at 160-218 and 743-854. Nearly half of spike-specific TCRs reportedly target variant regions that are unmutated in the B.1.351 and B.1.1.7 variants.

The rearrangement links TRBV2 to TRBJ1-2; 7 nucleotides agree with TRBD1. Sample: peripheral blood, taken on day 0 of MenACWY control vaccination. The source is an adult in good health. The CDR3 DNA sequence: TGTGCCAGCGGGCTTGGGACAGCCTATGGCTACACCTTC. As protein: CASGLGTAYGYTF.